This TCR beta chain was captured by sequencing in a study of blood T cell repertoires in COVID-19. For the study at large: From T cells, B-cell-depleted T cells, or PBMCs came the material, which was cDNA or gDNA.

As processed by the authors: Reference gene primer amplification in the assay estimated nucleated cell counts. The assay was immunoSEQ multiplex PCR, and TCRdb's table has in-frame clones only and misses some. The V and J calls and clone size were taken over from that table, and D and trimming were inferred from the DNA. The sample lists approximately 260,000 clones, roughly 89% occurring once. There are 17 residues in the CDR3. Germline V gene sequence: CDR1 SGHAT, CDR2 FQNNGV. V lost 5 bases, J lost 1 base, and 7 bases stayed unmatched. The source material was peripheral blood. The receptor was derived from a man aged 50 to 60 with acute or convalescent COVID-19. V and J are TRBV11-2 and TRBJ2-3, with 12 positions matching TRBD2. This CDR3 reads CASSPRRTSGGTDTQYF. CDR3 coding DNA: TGTGCCAGCAGCCCTAGGAGGACTAGCGGGGGCACAGATACGCAGTATTTT.